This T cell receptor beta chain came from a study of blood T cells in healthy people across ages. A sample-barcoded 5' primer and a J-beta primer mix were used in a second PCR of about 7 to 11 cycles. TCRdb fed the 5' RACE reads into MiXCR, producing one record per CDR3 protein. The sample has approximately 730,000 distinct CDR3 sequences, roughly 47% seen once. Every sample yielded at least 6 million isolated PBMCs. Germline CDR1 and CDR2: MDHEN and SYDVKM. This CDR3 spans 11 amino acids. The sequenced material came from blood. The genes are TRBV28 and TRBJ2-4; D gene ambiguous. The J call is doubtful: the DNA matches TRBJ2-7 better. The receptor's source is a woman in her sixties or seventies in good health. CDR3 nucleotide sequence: TGTGCCAGCGCCCTTTTCTACGAGCAGTACTTC. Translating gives CASALFYEQYF.